Shown below are 18 T cell receptor beta chains from a single sample sequenced in a study of radiation and T cells in renal cell carcinoma. Assay used: immunoSEQ multiplex PCR; TCRdb lists only in-frame clones, some missing. The profile covers around 140,000 clones, with about 86% appearing a single time and 15% to 20% taken by the ten largest. Time point meaning: blood 4 weeks post-SBRT, at nephrectomy. Treatment given: 15 Gy SBRT to primary tumor, nephrectomy 4 weeks later. The input for sequencing was blood, taken from a patient whose treatment included radiotherapy and nephrectomy. Source of these receptors: a woman between 50 and 59 years old with renal cell carcinoma.

The CDR3: CASSRPSVWNTGELFF. The CDR3 nucleotides read TGTGCCAGCAGTCGACCTAGCGTCTGGAACACCGGGGAGCTGTTTTTT. The chain has TRBV27 and TRBJ2-2, with D perhaps TRBD2 (6 bases). V lost 5 bases to trimming and J lost 1 base, with 14 bases between them. This CDR3 is built from 16 residues. The germline V gene has CDR1 MNHEY and CDR2 SMNVEV (reference sequence).

This chain joins TRBV5-1 and TRBJ2-1; D might be TRBD1 or TRBD2, each matching 5 bases. This CDR3 has 15 amino acids. Germline CDR1 is SGHRS and CDR2 is YFSETQ. The V and J ends lost 2 bases and 3 bases respectively, with 12 bases between them. The CDR3 region has the DNA TGCGCCAGCAGCTTATCTCGGGGCCTCTACAATGAGCAGTTCTTC. Protein sequence: CASSLSRGLYNEQFF.

The chain links TRBV7-8 to TRBJ1-1; D gene uncertain. V was trimmed by 1 base and J by 2 bases, leaving 5 bases between them. The CDR3 spans 13 residues. Germline V gene data show CDR1 as SGHVS and CDR2 as FQNEAQ. DNA of the CDR3: TGTGCCAGCAGCTTAGGGCACAACACTGAAGCTTTCTTT. It translates to CASSLGHNTEAFF.

The J gene is TRBJ2-7, the V gene TRBV5-1; 10 bases map to TRBD1. The CDR3 runs to 16 residues. With 4 bases clipped from V and 3 bases from J, the junction kept 10 bases outside the gene matches. The germline V gene has CDR1 SGHRS and CDR2 YFSETQ. Here the CDR3 reads CASSDTDRGRFYEQYF. The CDR3 DNA sequence: TGCGCCAGCAGCGATACCGACAGGGGGCGATTCTACGAGCAGTACTTC. Using reference TRBV5-1 and TRBJ2-7 for the parts outside the CDR3, the full variable domain is KAGVTQTPRYLIKTRGQQVTLSCSPISGHRSVSWYQQTPGQGLQFLFEYFSETQRNKGNFPGRFSGRQFSNSRSEMNVSTLELGDSALYLCASSDTDRGRFYEQYFGPGTRLTVT.

Relative to its sample, this clone is large. J is TRBJ2-7 and V is TRBV19; either TRBD1 or TRBD2 may fit D (6 bases each). The germline V gene has CDR1 LNHDA and CDR2 SQIVND (reference sequence). This CDR3 is 12 amino acids long. Trimming removed 6 bases at V and 6 bases at J, with 12 bases between. This CDR3 reads CASSLGGGEQYF. CDR3 in DNA: TGTGCCAGTAGCCTCGGAGGGGGCGAGCAGTACTTC.

CDR3 loop: CASSQARTGKDEQYF. In nucleotides, the CDR3 is TGTGCCAGCAGCCAAGCCCGAACAGGGAAGGACGAGCAGTACTTC. The V and J genes are TRBV4-2 and TRBJ2-7; possible D gene TRBD1, 6 bases. Trimming removed 1 base at V and 5 bases at J, with 15 bases between. The germline V gene has CDR1 LGHNA and CDR2 YNFKEQ. This CDR3 has 15 amino acids.

This chain links TRBV9 with TRBJ2-3; 10 bases align to TRBD2. The length of the CDR3 is 16 residues. V lost 4 bases to trimming and J lost 2 bases; unmatched junction nucleotides: 7. Germline V gene sequence: CDR1 SGDLS, CDR2 YYNGEE. CDR3 sequence reads: CASSPVAGGLTDTQYF. CDR3 nucleotide sequence: TGTGCCAGCAGCCCAGTAGCGGGGGGCCTCACAGATACGCAGTATTTT.

J is TRBJ2-1 and V is TRBV2; TRBD2 matches 11 bases. The V and J ends lost 4 bases and 9 bases, in that order; junction bases with no gene match: 8. The CDR3 is made up of 15 amino acids. The germline gives CDR1 SNHLY, CDR2 FYNNEI. DNA for the CDR3: TGTGCCAGCAGTGCTACTAGCGGGAGTCTTGTTGAGCAGTTCTTC. This gives the protein CASSATSGSLVEQFF.

The chain links TRBV18 to TRBJ2-3; 8 bases agree with TRBD1. The CDR3 has 12 amino acids. Germline V gives CDR1 KGHSH, CDR2 LQKENI. Trimming removed 10 bases from V and 5 bases from J; junction bases left unmatched: 5. CDR3 loop: CATQGAGDTQYF. The CDR3 coding sequence is TGTGCCACCCAGGGGGCAGGAGATACGCAGTATTTT.

This chain joins TRBV7-9 and TRBJ1-4; TRBD1 aligns across 7 bases. Germline V lookup: CDR1 SEHNR, CDR2 FQNEAQ (reference sequence). This CDR3 is 17 amino acids long. V shed 1 base, J shed 0 bases, and the junction held 5 bases outside the gene matches. The CDR3 spells CASSLGTGPTTNEKLFF. CDR3 bases: TGTGCCAGCAGCTTAGGGACAGGACCTACAACTAATGAAAAACTGTTTTTT.

V is TRBV19 and J is TRBJ2-3; TRBD1 matches 8 bases. Germline CDR1 LNHDA, CDR2 SQIVND (reference sequence). The CDR3 sequence is 17 residues long. Trimming cost V 3 bases and J 3 bases; bases outside gene matches: 11. CDR3 protein: CASSMGQGAKRTDTQYF. As DNA, the CDR3 is TGTGCCAGTAGTATGGGGCAGGGGGCTAAGAGGACAGATACGCAGTATTTT.

J is TRBJ2-2 and V is TRBV29-1; the match to TRBD2 covers 11 bases. The CDR3 runs to 14 residues. Losses at the gene ends were 4 bases for V and 6 bases for J; bases not matched to a gene: 4. The germline gives CDR1 SQVTM, CDR2 ANQGSEA. DNA for the CDR3: TGCAGCGTTGGTTATAGCGGGGGGGCCGGGGAGCTGTTTTTT. Protein product: CSVGYSGGAGELFF.

The chain carries TRBV9 and TRBJ1-2, with a possible D match to TRBD1 (5 bases). Trimming took 0 bases from V and 8 from J, leaving 8 bases between them. The CDR3 is made up of 12 amino acids. Germline V gives CDR1 SGDLS, CDR2 YYNGEE. The CDR3 coding sequence is TGTGCCAGCAGCGTAGCTAGGGGCGGCTACACCTTC. Its translation is CASSVARGGYTF.

The chain has TRBV20-1 and TRBJ2-7; D remains unclear. Germline V gene lookup returns CDR1 DFQATT and CDR2 SNEGSKA (reference sequence). This CDR3 comprises 11 residues. V was clipped by 6 bases and J by 4 bases, with 10 bases between them. CDR3 sequence reads: CSAADGYEQYF. CDR3 bases: TGCAGTGCAGCCGACGGGTACGAGCAGTACTTC.

This chain joins TRBV2 and TRBJ1-5; no reliable D call. The CDR3 has 12 residues. Germline lookup yields CDR1 SNHLY and CDR2 FYNNEI. V shed 5 bases and J shed 1 base, with 3 bases lying between them. CDR3 loop: CASSLSNQPQHF. The CDR3 bases are TGTGCCAGCAGTCTCAGCAATCAGCCCCAGCATTTT.

The rearrangement joins TRBV5-6 to TRBJ1-1; weak D call: TRBD1 (6 bases). Trimming cost V 2 bases and J 11 bases, with 16 bases left between them. Germline CDR1 SGHDT, CDR2 YYEEEE. This CDR3 spans 13 amino acids. As DNA, the CDR3 is TGTGCCAGCAGCTTTGGGGGGCCTAATCCGGCTTTCTTT. This codes for CASSFGGPNPAFF.

The chain combines TRBV4-2 with TRBJ1-2; a weak D match, TRBD1 (6 bases). Germline V gives CDR1 LGHNA, CDR2 YNFKEQ. The CDR3 contains 16 residues. The V gene lost 3 bases and the J gene lost 3 bases, with 17 bases spanning the gap. For the CDR3, the DNA is TGTGCCAGCAGCCACTGGGGGCAGTCTAGGGACTATGGCTACACCTTC. This gives the protein CASSHWGQSRDYGYTF.

The chain combines TRBV19 with TRBJ1-1, with 7 bases fitting TRBD1. CDR3 length: 14 residues. J gave up 1 base and V 5 bases, and 4 bases lay outside the gene matches. Germline values: CDR1 LNHDA, CDR2 SQIVND (reference sequence). CDR3 sequence (DNA): TGTGCCAGTAGTCGACAGGGAGGGAACACTGAAGCTTTCTTT. Translated, it gives CASSRQGGNTEAFF.